There are a few counts of the clone carrying this T cell receptor beta chain. The target antigen is unknown. This sample was taken from a study of T cells in Graves' hyperthyroidism and ophthalmopathy. Whole-study findings and limits: Ophthalmopathy was model-predicted a median about six months pre-onset.

Amplified TCR beta CDR3 regions came from RNA transcripts. The HTBI primer set was used in a first-round RT-PCR of the TCR CDR3. From the multiplex PCR reads, TCRdb called clonotypes with MiXCR, one entry per CDR3 protein. The sample has 650,000 to 700,000 distinct CDR3 sequences; around 16% are singletons. For Graves' hyperthyroidism to be stable, ophthalmopathy could not progress within 18 months. The germline V and J ends were trimmed by 4 bases and 2 bases, with 12 bases remaining between them. The CDR3 extends over 15 amino acids. The germline gives CDR1 GTSNPN, CDR2 SVGIG (reference sequence). The TCR comes from a man in his fifties or sixties with Graves' hyperthyroidism. This chain links TRBV30 with TRBJ2-6; D might be TRBD2 (6 bases). Input material: blood. The DNA for the CDR3 is TGTGCCTGGACCTTCTGGGGGGCTGGGGCCAACGTCCTGACTTTC. This translates into CAWTFWGAGANVLTF.